This T cell receptor (beta chain) was recorded in a study of cytomegalovirus exposure and HLA in healthy donors. Study-level background: Within the Caucasian-associated ancestry cluster were roughly 82% of the 350 to 400 genotyped donors.

Trimming left V 5 bases short and J 8 bases short, with 25 bases between. Per germline, CDR1 MDHEN and CDR2 SYDVKM. The CDR3 runs 17 residues. Findings and limits, study-wide: Using the classifier, cytomegalovirus status was reportedly diagnosed with high specificity and sensitivity. The listing of 150 to 200 TCR beta chains classed them as cytomegalovirus-associated.

PCR used 60 Vbeta primers and 13 Jbeta primers. Data came from immunoSEQ multiplex PCR; TCRdb stores just in-frame clones and leaves some out. This sample has 170,000 or so clones, with around 75% found just once. Comments on this clone: The target antigen is unknown.

J is TRBJ2-4 and V is TRBV28, with a weak D call TRBD2 (6 bases). The sequence derives from a male donor in good health and CMV-seronegative. Specimen: PBMCs. The CDR3 DNA follows: TGTGCCAGCAGTCGCCCTGGGACGGGAGTCATCAGGGACATTCAGTACTTC. Translated, it gives CASSRPGTGVIRDIQYF.